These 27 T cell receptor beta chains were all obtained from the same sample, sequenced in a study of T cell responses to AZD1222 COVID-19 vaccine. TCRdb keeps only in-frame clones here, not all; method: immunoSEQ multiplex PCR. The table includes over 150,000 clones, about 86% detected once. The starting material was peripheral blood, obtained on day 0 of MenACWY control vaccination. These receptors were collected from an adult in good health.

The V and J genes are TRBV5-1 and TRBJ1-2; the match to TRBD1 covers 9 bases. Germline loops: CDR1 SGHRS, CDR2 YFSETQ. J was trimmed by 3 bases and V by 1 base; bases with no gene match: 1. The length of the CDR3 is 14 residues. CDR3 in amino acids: CASSLRTGDYGYTF. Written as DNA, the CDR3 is TGCGCCAGCAGCTTGCGGACAGGGGACTATGGCTACACCTTC.

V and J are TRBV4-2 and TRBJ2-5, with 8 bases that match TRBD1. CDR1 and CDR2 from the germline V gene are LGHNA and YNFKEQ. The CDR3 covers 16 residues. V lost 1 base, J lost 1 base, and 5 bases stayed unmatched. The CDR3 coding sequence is TGTGCCAGCAGCCAAGGGGCAGGGGGCGTCCAAGAGACCCAGTACTTC. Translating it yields CASSQGAGGVQETQYF.

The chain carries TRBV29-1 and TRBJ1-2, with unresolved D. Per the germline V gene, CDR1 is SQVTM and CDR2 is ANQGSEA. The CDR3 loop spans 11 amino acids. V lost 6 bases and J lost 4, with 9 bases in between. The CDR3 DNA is TGCAGCGTCGGGGAAGTCTATGGCTACACCTTC. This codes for CSVGEVYGYTF.

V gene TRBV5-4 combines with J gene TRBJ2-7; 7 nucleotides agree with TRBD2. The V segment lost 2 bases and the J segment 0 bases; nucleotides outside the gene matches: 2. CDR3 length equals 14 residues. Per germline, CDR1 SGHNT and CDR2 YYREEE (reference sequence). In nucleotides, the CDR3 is TGTGCCAGCAGCTTCGGCGGGAGCTCCTACGAGCAGTACTTC. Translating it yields CASSFGGSSYEQYF.

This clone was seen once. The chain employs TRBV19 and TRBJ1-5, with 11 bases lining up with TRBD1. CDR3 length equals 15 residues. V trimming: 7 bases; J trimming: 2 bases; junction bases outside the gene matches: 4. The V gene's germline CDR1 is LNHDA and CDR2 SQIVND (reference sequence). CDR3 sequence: CASTRDRGGNQPQHF. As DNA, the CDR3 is TGTGCCAGTACCCGGGACAGGGGGGGCAATCAGCCCCAGCATTTT.

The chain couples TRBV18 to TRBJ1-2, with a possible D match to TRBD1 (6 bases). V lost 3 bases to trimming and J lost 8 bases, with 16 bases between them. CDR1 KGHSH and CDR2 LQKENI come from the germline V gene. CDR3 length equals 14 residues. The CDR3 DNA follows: TGTGCCAGCTCACCGGGATCGGGGGCATGGGGCTACACCTTC. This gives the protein CASSPGSGAWGYTF.

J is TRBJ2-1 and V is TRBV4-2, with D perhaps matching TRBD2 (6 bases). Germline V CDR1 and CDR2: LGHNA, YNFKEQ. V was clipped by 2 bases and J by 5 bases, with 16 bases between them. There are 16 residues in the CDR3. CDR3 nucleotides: TGTGCCAGCAGCCAACCCTCGGGCGGGGCGCACAATGAGCAGTTCTTC. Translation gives CASSQPSGGAHNEQFF.

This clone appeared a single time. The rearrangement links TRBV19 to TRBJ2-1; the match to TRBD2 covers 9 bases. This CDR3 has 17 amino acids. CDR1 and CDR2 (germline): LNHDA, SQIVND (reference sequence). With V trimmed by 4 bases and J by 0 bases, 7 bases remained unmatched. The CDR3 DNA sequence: TGTGCCAGTAGTAAAAGGACTAGCGCCAGCTCCTACAATGAGCAGTTCTTC. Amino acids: CASSKRTSASSYNEQFF.

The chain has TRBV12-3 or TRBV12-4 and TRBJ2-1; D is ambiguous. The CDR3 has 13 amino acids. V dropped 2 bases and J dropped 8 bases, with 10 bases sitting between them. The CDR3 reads CASSLIGVDEQFF. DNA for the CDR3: TGTGCCAGCAGTTTAATTGGGGTAGATGAGCAGTTCTTC.

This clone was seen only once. The CDR3 DNA sequence: TGCGCCAGCAGTTATGGACAGGGGGCAACTGAAAAACTGTTTTTT. Translated: CASSYGQGATEKLFF. The V gene is TRBV5-1, the J gene TRBJ1-4, with 11 bases lining up with TRBD1. Germline assignment: CDR1 SGHRS and CDR2 YFSETQ. CDR3 size: 15 residues. The J segment lost 7 bases and the V segment lost 5 bases, leaving 7 bases of the junction unmatched.

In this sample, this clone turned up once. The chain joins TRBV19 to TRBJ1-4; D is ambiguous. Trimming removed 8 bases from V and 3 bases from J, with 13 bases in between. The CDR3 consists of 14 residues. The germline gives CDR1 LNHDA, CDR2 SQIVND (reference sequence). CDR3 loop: CASARGTANEKLFF. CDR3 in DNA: TGTGCCAGTGCCCGAGGCACCGCTAATGAAAAACTGTTTTTT.

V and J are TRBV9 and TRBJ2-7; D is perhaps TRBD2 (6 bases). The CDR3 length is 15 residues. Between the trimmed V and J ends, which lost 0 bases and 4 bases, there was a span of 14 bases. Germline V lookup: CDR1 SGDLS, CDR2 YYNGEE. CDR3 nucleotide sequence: TGTGCCAGCAGCGTAGGGGACTCGCTTCTTTACGAGCAGTACTTC. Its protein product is CASSVGDSLLYEQYF.

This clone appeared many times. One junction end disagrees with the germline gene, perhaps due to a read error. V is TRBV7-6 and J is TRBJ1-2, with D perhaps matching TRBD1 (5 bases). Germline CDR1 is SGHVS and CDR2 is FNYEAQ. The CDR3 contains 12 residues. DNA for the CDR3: TGCTTGTGGGGGACTCCTAACTATGGCTACACCTTC. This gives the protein CLWGTPNYGYTF.

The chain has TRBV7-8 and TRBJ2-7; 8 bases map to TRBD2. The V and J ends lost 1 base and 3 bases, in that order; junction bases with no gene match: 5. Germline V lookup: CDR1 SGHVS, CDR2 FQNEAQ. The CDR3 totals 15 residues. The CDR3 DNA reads TGTGCCAGCAGCTTAGGACTAGCGTTGGACTACGAGCAGTACGTC. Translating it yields CASSLGLALDYEQYV.

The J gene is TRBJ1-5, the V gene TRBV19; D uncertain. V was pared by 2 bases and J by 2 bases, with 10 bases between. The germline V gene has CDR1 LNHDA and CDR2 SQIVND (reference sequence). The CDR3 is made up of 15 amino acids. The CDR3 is CASSISGVRNQPQHF. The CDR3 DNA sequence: TGTGCCAGTAGTATAAGTGGTGTACGCAATCAGCCCCAGCATTTT.

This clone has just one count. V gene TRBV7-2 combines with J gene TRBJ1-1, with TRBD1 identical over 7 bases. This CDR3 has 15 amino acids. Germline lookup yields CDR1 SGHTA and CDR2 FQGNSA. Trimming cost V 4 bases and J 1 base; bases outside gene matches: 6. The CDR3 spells CASSSGQVGNTEAFF. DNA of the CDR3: TGTGCCAGCAGCTCAGGACAGGTCGGGAACACTGAAGCTTTCTTT.

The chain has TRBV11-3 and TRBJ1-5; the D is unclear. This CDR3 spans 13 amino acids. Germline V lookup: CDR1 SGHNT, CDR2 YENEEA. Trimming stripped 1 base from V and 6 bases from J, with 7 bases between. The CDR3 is CASSLGGFQPQHF. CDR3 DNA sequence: TGTGCCAGCAGCTTAGGAGGGTTTCAGCCCCAGCATTTT.

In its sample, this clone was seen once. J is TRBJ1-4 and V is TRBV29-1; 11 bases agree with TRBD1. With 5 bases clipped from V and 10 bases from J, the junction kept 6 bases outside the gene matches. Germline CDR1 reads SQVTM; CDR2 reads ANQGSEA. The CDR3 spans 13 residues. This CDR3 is CSVLGQGAGKLFF. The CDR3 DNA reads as TGCAGCGTTTTAGGACAGGGGGCGGGAAAACTGTTTTTT.

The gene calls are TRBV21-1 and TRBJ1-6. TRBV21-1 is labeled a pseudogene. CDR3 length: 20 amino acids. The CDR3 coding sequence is TGTGCCAGCAGCCCCCGCGGGCTGATGTTGTGGGGTCCCTATAATTCACCCCTCCACTTT. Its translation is CASSPRGLMLWGPYNSPLHF.

The CDR3 reads CASSFGQGQETQYF. Here the CDR3 DNA reads TGTGCCAGCAGCTTCGGACAGGGGCAAGAGACCCAGTACTTC. This sequence joins TRBV5-8 and TRBJ2-5; 9 positions agree with TRBD1. With V trimmed by 2 bases and J by 2 bases, 1 base remained unmatched. CDR1 is SGHTS and CDR2 is YDEGEE in the germline V gene. The CDR3 has 14 amino acids.

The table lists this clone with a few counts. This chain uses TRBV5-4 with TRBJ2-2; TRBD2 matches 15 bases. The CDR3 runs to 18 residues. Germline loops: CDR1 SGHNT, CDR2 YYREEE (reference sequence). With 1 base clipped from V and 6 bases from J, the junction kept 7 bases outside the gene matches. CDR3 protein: CASSLLGTSGRRAGELFF. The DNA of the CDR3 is TGTGCCAGCAGCTTGCTCGGGACTAGCGGGAGGAGGGCCGGGGAGCTGTTTTTT.

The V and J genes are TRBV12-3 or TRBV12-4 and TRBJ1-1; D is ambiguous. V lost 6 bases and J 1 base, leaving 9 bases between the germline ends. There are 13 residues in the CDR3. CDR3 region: CASRKEANTEAFF. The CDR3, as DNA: TGTGCCAGCAGAAAGGAGGCGAACACTGAAGCTTTCTTT.

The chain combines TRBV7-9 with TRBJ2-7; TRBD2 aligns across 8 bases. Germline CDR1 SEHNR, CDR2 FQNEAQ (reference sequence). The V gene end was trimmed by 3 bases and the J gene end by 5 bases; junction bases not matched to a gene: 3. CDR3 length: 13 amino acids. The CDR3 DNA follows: TGTGCCAGCAGCTTGAGCGGGAGAAACGAGCAGTACTTC. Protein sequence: CASSLSGRNEQYF.

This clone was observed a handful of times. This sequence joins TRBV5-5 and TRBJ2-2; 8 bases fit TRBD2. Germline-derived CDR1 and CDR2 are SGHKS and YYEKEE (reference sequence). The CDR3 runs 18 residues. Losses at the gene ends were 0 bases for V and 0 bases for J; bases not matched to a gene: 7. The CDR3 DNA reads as TGTGCCAGCAGCTTGGCCGGCGCGGGGGGACCGAACACCGGGGAGCTGTTTTTT. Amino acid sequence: CASSLAGAGGPNTGELFF.

The CDR3 DNA follows: TGTGCCAGCAGCTCTGTTACCGGGACAACCGAAAAACTGTTTTTT. Amino acid sequence: CASSSVTGTTEKLFF. The chain recombines TRBV2 with TRBJ1-4, with D tentatively TRBD1 (6 bases). CDR1 and CDR2 from the germline V gene are SNHLY and FYNNEI. The CDR3 is 15 residues long. The V end was cut by 6 bases, the J end by 8 bases, with 19 bases between. The variable domain in full, with the rest retrieved from reference TRBV2 and TRBJ1-4, is EPEVTQTPSHQVTQMGQEVILRCVPISNHLYFYWYRQILGQKVEFLVSFYNNEISEKSEIFDDQFSVERPDGSNFTLKIRSTKLEDSAMYFCASSSVTGTTEKLFFGSGTQLSVL.

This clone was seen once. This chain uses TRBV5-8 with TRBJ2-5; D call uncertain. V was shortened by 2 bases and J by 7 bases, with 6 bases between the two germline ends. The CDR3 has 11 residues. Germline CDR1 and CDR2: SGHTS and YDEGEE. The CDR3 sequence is CASSFSGTQYF. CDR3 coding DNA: TGTGCCAGCAGCTTTTCGGGGACCCAGTACTTC.

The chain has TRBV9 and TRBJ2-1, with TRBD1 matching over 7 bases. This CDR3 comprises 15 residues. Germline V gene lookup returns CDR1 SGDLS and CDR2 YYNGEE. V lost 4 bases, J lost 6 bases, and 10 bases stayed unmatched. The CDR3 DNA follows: TGTGCCAGCAGCCCGCGACAGGGTGTTTCCAATGAGCAGTTCTTC. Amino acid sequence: CASSPRQGVSNEQFF.